The rows below give T cell receptor beta chains drawn from one sample of a study of blood T cell repertoires in COVID-19. Assay used: immunoSEQ multiplex PCR; TCRdb lists only in-frame clones, some missing. The data show about 240,000 clones, with 75% to 90% seen just once and 3.5% to 4.5% held by the top ten. Sequenced material: PBMCs or T cells enriched from blood (not recorded which). All receptors derive from a woman under 40 who had recovered from COVID-19. The CDR3 runs from the conserved cysteine through the conserved F or W. A D gene is named only where the DNA matches it firmly. Clone size appears in some rows only: once, few, many, or a class for an expanded clone.

d_call: TRBD2; v_call: TRBV14; j_call: TRBJ2-1; clone_size: NA; cdr3_aa: CASSQDWVGTSRNEQFF; cdr3_nt: TGTGCCAGCAGCCAAGATTGGGTCGGGACTAGCAGGAATGAGCAGTTCTTC
d_call: NA; v_call: TRBV12-3/TRBV12-4; j_call: TRBJ1-2; clone_size: NA; cdr3_aa: CASSWGVRDGYTF; cdr3_nt: TGTGCCAGCAGTTGGGGAGTTCGCGATGGCTACACCTTC
d_call: NA; v_call: TRBV19; j_call: TRBJ1-1; clone_size: NA; cdr3_aa: CASSIRTREAEAFF; cdr3_nt: TGTGCCAGTAGTATCCGGACCCGGGAAGCTGAAGCTTTCTTT
d_call: TRBD1; v_call: TRBV7-2; j_call: TRBJ1-5; clone_size: NA; cdr3_aa: CASSPRQGRQPQHF; cdr3_nt: TGTGCCAGCAGCCCGAGACAGGGGCGGCAGCCCCAGCATTTT
d_call: NA; v_call: TRBV28; j_call: TRBJ2-1; clone_size: NA; cdr3_aa: CASSFYGKQFF; cdr3_nt: TGTGCCAGCAGCTTTTACGGGAAGCAGTTCTTC
d_call: TRBD1; v_call: TRBV6-5; j_call: TRBJ1-1; clone_size: once; cdr3_aa: CASSYTHRGSEAFF; cdr3_nt: TGTGCCAGCAGTTACACCCACAGGGGAAGTGAAGCTTTCTTT
d_call: TRBD1; v_call: TRBV29-1; j_call: TRBJ1-3; clone_size: NA; cdr3_aa: CSVTDRNAGNTIYF; cdr3_nt: TGCAGCGTGACGGACAGGAACGCTGGAAACACCATATATTTT
d_call: TRBD1; v_call: TRBV6-5; j_call: TRBJ2-7; clone_size: NA; cdr3_aa: CASSYGTGRAEQYF; cdr3_nt: TGTGCCAGCAGTTATGGGACAGGGAGAGCCGAGCAGTACTTC
d_call: TRBD1; v_call: TRBV28; j_call: TRBJ1-2; clone_size: NA; cdr3_aa: CASSSAGTGRILLGYTF; cdr3_nt: TGTGCCAGCAGTTCGGCCGGGACAGGGAGAATTCTCTTGGGCTACACCTTC
d_call: TRBD1; v_call: TRBV7-2; j_call: TRBJ1-4; clone_size: NA; cdr3_aa: CASSFGRGQNNEKLFF; cdr3_nt: TGTGCCAGCAGCTTCGGCAGGGGGCAGAATAATGAAAAACTGTTTTTT
d_call: NA; v_call: TRBV28; j_call: TRBJ1-2; clone_size: NA; cdr3_aa: CASSLTRVGGYTF; cdr3_nt: TGTGCCAGCAGCCTGACCAGGGTCGGTGGCTACACCTTC
d_call: NA; v_call: TRBV9; j_call: TRBJ1-2; clone_size: NA; cdr3_aa: CASSAAGTPDGYTF; cdr3_nt: TGTGCCAGCAGCGCGGCCGGGACTCCCGATGGCTACACCTTC
d_call: TRBD1; v_call: TRBV10-3; j_call: TRBJ1-5; clone_size: many; cdr3_aa: CAISDRQGVQPQHF; cdr3_nt: TGTGCCATCAGTGACCGGCAGGGGGTGCAGCCCCAGCATTTT
d_call: TRBD2; v_call: TRBV7-8; j_call: TRBJ2-5; clone_size: NA; cdr3_aa: CASSPTSGRYQETQYF; cdr3_nt: TGTGCCAGCAGTCCTACTAGCGGGCGTTACCAAGAGACCCAGTACTTC
d_call: NA; v_call: TRBV19; j_call: TRBJ2-2; clone_size: NA; cdr3_aa: CASSIGTFHTGELFF; cdr3_nt: TGTGCCAGTAGTATAGGGACATTTCACACCGGGGAGCTGTTTTTT
d_call: NA; v_call: TRBV5-1; j_call: TRBJ1-5; clone_size: NA; cdr3_aa: CASSLDGLSNQPQHF; cdr3_nt: TGCGCCAGCAGCTTGGATGGCCTTAGCAATCAGCCCCAGCATTTT
d_call: NA; v_call: TRBV10-3; j_call: TRBJ1-1; clone_size: NA; cdr3_aa: CAISAKPSTEAFF; cdr3_nt: TGTGCCATCAGTGCCAAGCCGAGCACTGAAGCTTTCTTT
d_call: TRBD1; v_call: TRBV10-3; j_call: TRBJ1-5; clone_size: NA; cdr3_aa: CAISDRDRGSGQPQHF; cdr3_nt: TGTGCCATCAGTGACCGGGACAGGGGGTCAGGTCAGCCCCAGCATTTT
d_call: TRBD1; v_call: TRBV28; j_call: TRBJ1-2; clone_size: once; cdr3_aa: CASNPTGGYSKGYTF; cdr3_nt: TGTGCCAGCAACCCGACAGGGGGCTATTCGAAAGGCTACACCTTC
d_call: NA; v_call: TRBV14; j_call: TRBJ2-1; clone_size: NA; cdr3_aa: CASSQDGNSLMNEQFF; cdr3_nt: TGTGCCAGCAGCCAGGACGGGAATAGTTTAATGAATGAGCAGTTCTTC
d_call: TRBD2; v_call: TRBV19; j_call: TRBJ2-1; clone_size: NA; cdr3_aa: CASSILTSGGLNEQFF; cdr3_nt: TGTGCCAGTAGTATTCTAACTAGCGGGGGACTCAATGAGCAGTTCTTC
d_call: NA; v_call: TRBV30; j_call: TRBJ1-2; clone_size: NA; cdr3_aa: CAWSGREDGYTF; cdr3_nt: TGTGCCTGGAGTGGTAGGGAGGATGGCTACACCTTC
d_call: NA; v_call: TRBV4-1; j_call: TRBJ1-2; clone_size: NA; cdr3_aa: CASSQDQGLNYGYTF; cdr3_nt: TGCGCCAGCAGCCAAGATCAGGGGCTGAACTATGGCTACACCTTC
d_call: TRBD1; v_call: TRBV11-2; j_call: TRBJ1-1; clone_size: NA; cdr3_aa: CASSPGPGQEDTEAFF; cdr3_nt: TGTGCCAGCAGCCCCGGCCCCGGACAGGAAGACACTGAAGCTTTCTTT
d_call: TRBD2; v_call: TRBV5-1; j_call: TRBJ2-5; clone_size: NA; cdr3_aa: CASSLSGTSGRPQETQYF; cdr3_nt: TGCGCCAGCAGCTTGTCCGGGACTAGCGGGAGGCCCCAAGAGACCCAGTACTTC
d_call: TRBD1; v_call: TRBV4-1; j_call: TRBJ1-1; clone_size: NA; cdr3_aa: CASSLRTGQNTEAFF; cdr3_nt: TGCGCCAGCAGCCTCCGGACAGGCCAGAACACTGAAGCTTTCTTT
d_call: NA; v_call: TRBV5-8; j_call: TRBJ1-3; clone_size: NA; cdr3_aa: CASSLLDSGNTIYF; cdr3_nt: TGTGCCAGCAGTTTACTTGACTCTGGAAACACCATATATTTT
d_call: NA; v_call: TRBV10-3; j_call: TRBJ1-5; clone_size: NA; cdr3_aa: CAIRGVPNQPQHF; cdr3_nt: TGTGCCATCAGGGGAGTCCCAAATCAGCCCCAGCATTTT
d_call: NA; v_call: TRBV28; j_call: TRBJ1-5; clone_size: NA; cdr3_aa: CASSLMNTGSGNQPQHF; cdr3_nt: TGTGCCAGCAGTTTGATGAATACAGGGTCGGGGAATCAGCCCCAGCATTTT
d_call: NA; v_call: TRBV12-5; j_call: TRBJ1-5; clone_size: NA; cdr3_aa: CASGIDSYQPQHF; cdr3_nt: TGTGCTAGTGGCATAGACAGCTATCAGCCCCAGCATTTT
d_call: TRBD1; v_call: TRBV5-1; j_call: TRBJ2-7; clone_size: NA; cdr3_aa: CASSNRQGAYEQYF; cdr3_nt: TGCGCCAGCAGCAACCGACAGGGAGCCTACGAGCAGTACTTC
d_call: NA; v_call: TRBV24-1; j_call: TRBJ1-2; clone_size: NA; cdr3_aa: CATIPAGLRYTF; cdr3_nt: TGTGCCACCATCCCGGCAGGGTTGCGCTACACCTTC
d_call: TRBD2; v_call: TRBV4-1; j_call: TRBJ2-3; clone_size: NA; cdr3_aa: CASSPRLADTQYF; cdr3_nt: TGCGCCAGCAGCCCCAGACTAGCGGATACGCAGTATTTT
d_call: TRBD1; v_call: TRBV7-2; j_call: TRBJ1-2; clone_size: NA; cdr3_aa: CASSWGQGARGYTF; cdr3_nt: TGTGCCAGCAGCTGGGGACAGGGGGCGAGAGGCTACACCTTC
d_call: NA; v_call: TRBV5-4; j_call: TRBJ1-5; clone_size: NA; cdr3_aa: CASSLGESQPQHF; cdr3_nt: TGTGCCAGCAGCTTAGGGGAATCGCAGCCCCAGCATTTT
d_call: TRBD1; v_call: TRBV7-9; j_call: TRBJ2-2; clone_size: NA; cdr3_aa: CASSPRTGGTGELFF; cdr3_nt: TGTGCCAGCAGCCCCCGGACAGGGGGAACCGGGGAGCTGTTTTTT
d_call: TRBD1; v_call: TRBV15; j_call: TRBJ1-2; clone_size: NA; cdr3_aa: CATSRDATGGGYTF; cdr3_nt: TGTGCCACCAGCAGAGATGCCACAGGGGGAGGCTACACCTTC
d_call: TRBD1; v_call: TRBV18; j_call: TRBJ2-3; clone_size: NA; cdr3_aa: CASSLAGGQGTDTQYF; cdr3_nt: TGTGCCAGCTCGCTAGCTGGAGGACAGGGAACAGATACGCAGTATTTT
d_call: NA; v_call: TRBV5-1; j_call: TRBJ2-7; clone_size: NA; cdr3_aa: CASKLTEGSGEQYF; cdr3_nt: TGCGCCAGCAAACTTACCGAGGGATCCGGGGAGCAGTACTTC
d_call: NA; v_call: TRBV19; j_call: TRBJ2-2; clone_size: NA; cdr3_aa: CASRKDTRSPTGELFF; cdr3_nt: TGTGCCAGTCGGAAGGACACAAGATCGCCCACCGGGGAGCTGTTTTTT
d_call: TRBD2; v_call: TRBV7-2; j_call: TRBJ2-2; clone_size: NA; cdr3_aa: CASSLDAGRERTGELFF; cdr3_nt: TGTGCCAGCAGCTTGGACGCTGGGCGGGAGAGGACCGGGGAGCTGTTTTTT
d_call: TRBD2; v_call: TRBV4-1; j_call: TRBJ2-2; clone_size: NA; cdr3_aa: CASSQGQKLAGAGELFF; cdr3_nt: TGCGCCAGCAGCCAAGGGCAAAAACTAGCGGGAGCAGGGGAGCTGTTTTTT
d_call: TRBD2; v_call: TRBV4-1; j_call: TRBJ2-3; clone_size: NA; cdr3_aa: CASSLGGLAESTDTQYF; cdr3_nt: TGCGCCAGCAGCTTAGGAGGACTAGCGGAAAGCACAGATACGCAGTATTTT
d_call: NA; v_call: TRBV6-5; j_call: TRBJ1-1; clone_size: NA; cdr3_aa: CASSFHREGEAFF; cdr3_nt: TGTGCCAGCAGTTTCCACAGGGAAGGGGAAGCTTTCTTT
d_call: TRBD1; v_call: TRBV28; j_call: TRBJ1-1; clone_size: NA; cdr3_aa: CASKQGARTEAFF; cdr3_nt: TGTGCCAGCAAGCAGGGGGCGCGTACTGAAGCTTTCTTT
d_call: TRBD1; v_call: TRBV27; j_call: TRBJ1-2; clone_size: once; cdr3_aa: CASRSGTGAFYGYTF; cdr3_nt: TGTGCCAGCAGGTCCGGGACAGGGGCCTTCTATGGCTACACCTTC
d_call: NA; v_call: TRBV4-1; j_call: TRBJ1-1; clone_size: NA; cdr3_aa: CASSGPTMNTEAFF; cdr3_nt: TGCGCCAGCTCTGGGCCGACTATGAACACTGAAGCTTTCTTT
d_call: NA; v_call: TRBV7-8; j_call: TRBJ2-7; clone_size: NA; cdr3_aa: CASSPFSGEQYF; cdr3_nt: TGTGCCAGCAGCCCCTTTTCGGGAGAGCAGTACTTC
d_call: TRBD1; v_call: TRBV24-1; j_call: TRBJ2-5; clone_size: NA; cdr3_aa: CATSDRSYNQDRGQETQYF; cdr3_nt: TGTGCCACCAGTGATCGCAGTTACAATCAGGACAGGGGCCAAGAGACCCAGTACTTC
d_call: NA; v_call: TRBV19; j_call: TRBJ1-3; clone_size: NA; cdr3_aa: CASSTTASSGNTIYF; cdr3_nt: TGTGCCAGTAGTACGACAGCGAGCTCTGGAAACACCATATATTTT
d_call: NA; v_call: TRBV3-1/TRBV3-2; j_call: TRBJ2-1; clone_size: NA; cdr3_aa: CASSPGFGGSYYNEQFF; cdr3_nt: TGTGCCAGCAGCCCCGGGTTCGGGGGTTCGTACTACAATGAGCAGTTCTTC
d_call: TRBD1; v_call: TRBV30; j_call: TRBJ1-1; clone_size: NA; cdr3_aa: CAWSYRGATEAFF; cdr3_nt: TGTGCCTGGAGTTACAGGGGCGCCACTGAAGCTTTCTTT